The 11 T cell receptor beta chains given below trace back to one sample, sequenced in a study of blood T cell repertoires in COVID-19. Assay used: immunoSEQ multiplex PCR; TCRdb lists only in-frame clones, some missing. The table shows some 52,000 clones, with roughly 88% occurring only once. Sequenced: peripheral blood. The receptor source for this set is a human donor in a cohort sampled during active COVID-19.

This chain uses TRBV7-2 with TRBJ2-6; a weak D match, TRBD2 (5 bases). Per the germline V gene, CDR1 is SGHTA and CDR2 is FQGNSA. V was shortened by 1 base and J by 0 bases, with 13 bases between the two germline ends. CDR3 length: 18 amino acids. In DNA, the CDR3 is TGTGCCAGCAGCTTAGTATTCCGGGGAAGCTCTGGGGCCAACGTCCTGACTTTC. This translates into CASSLVFRGSSGANVLTF.

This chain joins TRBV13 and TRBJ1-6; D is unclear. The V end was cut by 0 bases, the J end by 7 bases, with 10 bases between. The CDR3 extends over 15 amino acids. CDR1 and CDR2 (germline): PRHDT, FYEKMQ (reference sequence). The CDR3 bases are TGTGCCAGCAGCTTAGGGCTAGGAAACAATTCACCCCTCCACTTT. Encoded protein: CASSLGLGNNSPLHF.

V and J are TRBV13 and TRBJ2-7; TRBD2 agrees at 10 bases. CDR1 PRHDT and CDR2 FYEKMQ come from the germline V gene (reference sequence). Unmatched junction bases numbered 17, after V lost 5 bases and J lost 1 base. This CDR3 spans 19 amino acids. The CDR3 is CASSHQTPGLAGESYEQYF. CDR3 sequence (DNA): TGTGCCAGCAGCCACCAGACCCCGGGGCTAGCGGGAGAATCCTACGAGCAGTACTTC.

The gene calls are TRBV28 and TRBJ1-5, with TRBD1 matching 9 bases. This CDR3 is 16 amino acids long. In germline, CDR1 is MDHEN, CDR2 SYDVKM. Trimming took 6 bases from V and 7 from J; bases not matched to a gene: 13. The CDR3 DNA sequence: TGTGCCAGCAGAATTCGGGACAGGGTTCTGGGACAGCCCCAGCATTTT. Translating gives CASRIRDRVLGQPQHF.

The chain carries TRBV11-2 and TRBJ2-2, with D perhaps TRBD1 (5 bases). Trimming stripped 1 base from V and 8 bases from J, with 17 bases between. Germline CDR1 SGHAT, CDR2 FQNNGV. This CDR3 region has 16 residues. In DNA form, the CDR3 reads TGTGCCAGCAGCTTAGCAACAGGTGGCGTAGGAGGGGAGCTGTTTTTT. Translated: CASSLATGGVGGELFF.

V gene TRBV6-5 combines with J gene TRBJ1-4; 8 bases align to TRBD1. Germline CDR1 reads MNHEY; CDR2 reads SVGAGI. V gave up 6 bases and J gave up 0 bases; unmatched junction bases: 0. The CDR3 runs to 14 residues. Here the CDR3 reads CASRDRATNEKLFF. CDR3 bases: TGTGCCAGCAGGGACAGGGCAACTAATGAAAAACTGTTTTTT.

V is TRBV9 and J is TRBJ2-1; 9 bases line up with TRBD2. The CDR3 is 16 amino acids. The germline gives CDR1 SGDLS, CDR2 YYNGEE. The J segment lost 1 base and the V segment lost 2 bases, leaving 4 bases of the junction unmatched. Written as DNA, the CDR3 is TGTGCCAGCAGCGTCCTTAGCGGGAGTTCCTACAATGAGCAGTTCTTC. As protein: CASSVLSGSSYNEQFF. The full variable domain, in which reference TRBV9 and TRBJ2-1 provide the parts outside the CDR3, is DSGVTQTPKHLITATGQRVTLRCSPRSGDLSVYWYQQSLDQGLQFLIQYYNGEERAKGNILERFSAQQFPDLHSELNLSSLELGDSALYFCASSVLSGSSYNEQFFGPGTRLTVL.

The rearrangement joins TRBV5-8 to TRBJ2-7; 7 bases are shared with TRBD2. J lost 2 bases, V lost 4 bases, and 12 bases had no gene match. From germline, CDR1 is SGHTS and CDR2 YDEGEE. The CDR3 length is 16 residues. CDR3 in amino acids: CASSRRTSLPPYEQYF. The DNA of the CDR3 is TGTGCCAGCAGCCGTCGGACTAGTTTGCCGCCCTACGAGCAGTACTTC.

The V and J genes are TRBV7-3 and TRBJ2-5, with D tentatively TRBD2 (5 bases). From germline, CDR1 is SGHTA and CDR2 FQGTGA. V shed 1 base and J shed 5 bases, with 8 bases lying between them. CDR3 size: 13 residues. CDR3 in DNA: TGTGCCAGCAGCTTAAATAGCGTGGAGACCCAGTACTTC. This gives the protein CASSLNSVETQYF. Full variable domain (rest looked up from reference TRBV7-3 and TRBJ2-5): GAGVSQTPSNKVTEKGKYVELRCDPISGHTALYWYRQSLGQGPEFLIYFQGTGAADDSGLPNDRFFAVRPEGSVSTLKIQRTERGDSAVYLCASSLNSVETQYFGPGTRLLVL.

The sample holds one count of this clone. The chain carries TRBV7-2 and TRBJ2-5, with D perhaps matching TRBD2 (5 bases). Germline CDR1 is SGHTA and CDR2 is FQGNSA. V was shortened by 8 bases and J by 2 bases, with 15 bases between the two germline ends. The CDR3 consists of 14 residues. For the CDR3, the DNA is TGTGCCAGCCGCGGGCCAGCTTGGCAAGAGACCCAGTACTTC. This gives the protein CASRGPAWQETQYF.

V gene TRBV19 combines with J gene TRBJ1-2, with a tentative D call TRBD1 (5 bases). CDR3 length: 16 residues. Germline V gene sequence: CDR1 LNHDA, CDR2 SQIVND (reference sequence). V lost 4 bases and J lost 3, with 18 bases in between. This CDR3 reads CASSTAWTSDYYGYTF. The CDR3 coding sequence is TGTGCCAGTAGTACCGCTTGGACATCAGATTACTATGGCTACACCTTC.